The 29 T cell receptor beta chains presented below share a single source sample, sequenced in a study of patients and donors after allogeneic stem cell transplantation. TCRdb itself ran the RT-PCR reads through MiXCR, one entry per CDR3 protein. The sample lists approximately 410,000 distinct CDR3 sequences; 16% were seen once. The sample was blood, either unsorted or a sorted T cell fraction (not recorded which). These receptors came from a human donor who was either an allogeneic HSCT recipient or a stem cell or donor lymphocyte infusion donor (not recorded which). It is not recorded whose cells these are; they may come from a transplant donor.

This clonotype showed up many times. The chain has TRBV29-1 and TRBJ2-1; D is ambiguous. In germline, CDR1 is SQVTM, CDR2 ANQGSEA. The V and J ends lost 3 bases and 9 bases respectively, with 9 bases between them. This CDR3 has 11 residues. The CDR3 nucleotides read TGCAGCGTTGACCCTTCAAGTGAGCAGTTCTTC. It is translated as CSVDPSSEQFF.

This chain connects TRBV20-1 to TRBJ1-3; D is undetermined. The germline V and J ends were trimmed by 0 bases and 1 base, with 7 bases remaining between them. Germline loops: CDR1 DFQATT, CDR2 SNEGSKA (reference sequence). The length of the CDR3 is 14 residues. CDR3 DNA: TGCAGTGCTAGAGATCTCAGGTCTGGAAACACCATATATTTT. This codes for CSARDLRSGNTIYF.

The J gene is TRBJ1-2, the V gene TRBV12-3 or TRBV12-4; no clear D gene. Trimming cost V 2 bases and J 8 bases, with 12 bases left between them. The CDR3 loop spans 13 amino acids. The chain's CDR3 is CASSLRAAGGYTF. Written as DNA, the CDR3 is TGTGCCAGCAGTTTAAGAGCAGCCGGGGGCTACACCTTC.

This clonotype was seen a handful of times. V gene TRBV6-5 combines with J gene TRBJ1-2; no clear D. The CDR3 loop spans 15 amino acids. Looked up from germline, CDR1 is MNHEY and CDR2 is SVGAGI. Trimming took off 2 bases at V and 1 base at J, with 11 bases between the two ends. DNA of the CDR3: TGTGCCAGCAGTTACGTAGGACTGAATAACTATGGCTACACCTTC. It encodes CASSYVGLNNYGYTF.

This clonotype has ten or more counts. This chain links TRBV12-3 or TRBV12-4 with TRBJ2-2, with D perhaps given as TRBD1 or TRBD2 (5 bases each). There are 16 residues in the CDR3. V was clipped by 7 bases and J by 5 bases, with 20 bases between them. Written as DNA, the CDR3 is TGTGCCAGCACCACCACGGACGCGTGGGGGACCGGGGAGCTGTTTTTT. It yields the protein CASTTTDAWGTGELFF.

This clonotype has just a few counts. This chain joins TRBV2 and TRBJ2-3, with TRBD2 matching over 7 bases. This CDR3 spans 16 amino acids. In germline, CDR1 is SNHLY, CDR2 FYNNEI. The V segment lost 8 bases and the J segment 6 bases; nucleotides outside the gene matches: 17. CDR3 residues: CASLERGGTPTDTQYF. In nucleotides, the CDR3 is TGTGCCAGCCTCGAAAGGGGAGGGACTCCCACCGATACGCAGTATTTT.

This clonotype was picked up a small number of times. V is TRBV12-3 or TRBV12-4 and J is TRBJ1-6; D unclear. The CDR3 is made up of 12 amino acids. Trimming took off 6 bases at V and 8 bases at J, with 8 bases between the two ends. This CDR3 is CASRQNYSPLHF. Here the CDR3 DNA reads TGTGCCAGCAGACAGAATTATTCACCCCTCCACTTT.

This clonotype was observed many times. The chain recombines TRBV7-9 with TRBJ1-3; D not resolved. Trimming took off 6 bases at V and 4 bases at J, with 16 bases between the two ends. The germline gives CDR1 SEHNR, CDR2 FQNEAQ (reference sequence). CDR3 length equals 15 residues. The CDR3 protein is CASRPDPTEGNTIYF. DNA for the CDR3: TGTGCCAGCAGACCTGATCCTACCGAAGGAAACACCATATATTTT.

In its sample, this clonotype was seen a few times. The CDR3: CASSIGTGRFGYTF. The CDR3 nucleotides read TGTGCCAGTAGTATCGGGACAGGGCGCTTTGGCTACACCTTC. This sequence joins TRBV19 and TRBJ1-2; 9 nucleotides align to TRBD1. This CDR3 contains 14 residues. The junction had 6 bases not matched to a gene; V was cut back by 3 bases and J by 7 bases. The V gene's germline CDR1 is LNHDA and CDR2 SQIVND (reference sequence). The full variable domain, in which reference TRBV19 and TRBJ1-2 provide the parts outside the CDR3, is DGGITQSPKYLFRKEGQNVTLSCEQNLNHDAMYWYRQDPGQGLRLIYYSQIVNDFQKGDIAEGYSVSREKKESFPLTVTSAQKNPTAFYLCASSIGTGRFGYTFGSGTRLTVV.

This clonotype was seen a few times. The gene calls are TRBV6-1 and TRBJ2-4, with no clear D. Germline assignment: CDR1 MNHNS and CDR2 SASEGT. The CDR3 is 14 amino acids. With 7 bases removed from V and 0 bases from J, the gap between germline ends came to 10 bases. CDR3 in DNA: TGTGCCAGCACAGGCACCCTAGCCAAAAACATTCAGTACTTC. Encoded protein: CASTGTLAKNIQYF.

This clonotype was counted only a few times. V gene TRBV10-3 combines with J gene TRBJ2-1, with 7 bases fitting TRBD2. Germline V gene sequence: CDR1 ENHRY, CDR2 SYGVKD. V was pared by 3 bases and J by 8 bases, with 4 bases of the junction left unmatched. CDR3 length: 13 residues. DNA for the CDR3: TGTGCCATCAGTGATCAGGGAGGGGATGAGCAGTTCTTC. This encodes CAISDQGGDEQFF.

The CDR3 DNA follows: TGTGCCAGCAGTTCCTCCAGACAGGCTAAAGATCTCTATGGCTACACCTTC. Protein: CASSSSRQAKDLYGYTF. V gene TRBV6-2 or TRBV6-3 combines with J gene TRBJ1-2; TRBD1 might be the D (6 bases). The germline V gene has CDR1 MNHEY and CDR2 SVGEGT. The V end was cut by 4 bases, the J end by 4 bases, with 22 bases between. The CDR3 sequence is 17 residues long.

This rearrangement joins TRBV7-9 to TRBJ1-3; D is uncertain. The CDR3 has 14 residues. Germline loops: CDR1 SEHNR, CDR2 FQNEAQ (reference sequence). Trimming left V 3 bases short and J 0 bases short, with 6 bases between. CDR3 bases: TGTGCCAGCAGCTTCGTCGCCTCTGGAAACACCATATATTTT. This gives the protein CASSFVASGNTIYF.

V gene TRBV7-2 combines with J gene TRBJ1-4; D unclear. Trimming stripped 1 base from V and 8 bases from J, with 14 bases between. Germline CDR1 and CDR2: SGHTA and FQGNSA. This CDR3 has 15 residues. This CDR3 reads CASSLGFAWTEKLFF. In nucleotides, the CDR3 is TGTGCCAGCAGCTTAGGATTCGCGTGGACCGAAAAACTGTTTTTT.

The V and J genes are TRBV6-5 and TRBJ2-5, with 7 nucleotides matching TRBD2. The CDR3 consists of 12 residues. Germline trimming cut 9 bases from V and 2 bases from J; bases unmatched to any gene: 3. Germline values: CDR1 MNHEY, CDR2 SVGAGI. CDR3 protein: CARGREQETQYF. The CDR3 coding sequence is TGTGCCAGGGGGCGGGAGCAAGAGACCCAGTACTTC.

With regard to this clonotype: Sequence at one end of the junction differs from germline and may be a read error. This chain links TRBV7-9 with TRBJ2-7, with TRBD2 matching 8 bases. The CDR3 consists of 13 residues. Germline V gene data show CDR1 as SEHNR and CDR2 as FQNEAQ (reference sequence). CDR3 nucleotide sequence: TGTGCCAGCAGCACCTCGGGACTAGTTTCAAAGGACTTC. Its protein is CASSTSGLVSKDF.

The V call is TRBV28, the J call TRBJ1-1; possible D gene TRBD1, 6 bases. This CDR3 region has 10 residues. V lost 5 bases, J lost 11 bases, and 9 bases lay in between. Germline assignment: CDR1 MDHEN and CDR2 SYDVKM. The CDR3 DNA reads TGTGCCAGCAGTCAGGGGTGGGCTTTCTTT. Encoded protein: CASSQGWAFF.

The chain couples TRBV20-1 to TRBJ2-2; TRBD2 aligns across 8 bases. V was pared by 4 bases and J by 0 bases, with 4 bases of the junction left unmatched. Germline CDR1 reads DFQATT; CDR2 reads SNEGSKA (reference sequence). CDR3 length: 15 residues. CDR3 nucleotides: TGCAGTGCTAAGCGGGAGCGAGCGAACACCGGGGAGCTGTTTTTT. Residues: CSAKRERANTGELFF.

This clonotype has a handful of counts. This sequence joins TRBV6-1 and TRBJ2-7; 10 nucleotides line up with TRBD1. Germline CDR1 and CDR2: MNHNS and SASEGT. This CDR3 has 18 residues. Trimming at V came to 6 bases and at J to 3 bases, leaving 17 bases not matched to a gene. In DNA form, the CDR3 reads TGTGCCAGCAGCACCTTCGGGACAGGGGTGAACCTCAACTACGAGCAGTACTTC. It specifies CASSTFGTGVNLNYEQYF.

This clonotype was observed many times. The chain employs TRBV10-3 and TRBJ1-5, with 7 bases lining up with TRBD1. The CDR3 contains 12 residues. The germline V gene encodes CDR1 ENHRY and CDR2 SYGVKD. Trimming cost V 11 bases and J 7 bases; bases outside gene matches: 8. The CDR3 region is CASRQGGQPQHF. The CDR3 DNA reads TGTGCCTCACGACAGGGCGGCCAGCCCCAGCATTTT.

The table lists this clonotype with a few counts. J is TRBJ1-5 and V is TRBV18; no clear D. Germline CDR1 is KGHSH and CDR2 is LQKENI. V lost 2 bases and J lost 4, with 12 bases in between. This CDR3 contains 15 residues. The CDR3 loop is CASSPKGAGNQPQHF. The CDR3, as DNA: TGTGCCAGCTCACCAAAAGGAGCGGGGAATCAGCCCCAGCATTTT.

This clonotype has just a few counts. V usage is TRBV5-1 and J usage is TRBJ2-3; 8 bases map to TRBD2. The CDR3 is 13 residues long. The V and J ends lost 6 bases and 4 bases, in that order; junction bases with no gene match: 4. CDR1 and CDR2 (germline): SGHRS, YFSETQ. CDR3 coding DNA: TGCGCCAGCAAGCGGGGGCCAGCAGATACGCAGTATTTT. This encodes CASKRGPADTQYF.

This clonotype has at least ten counts. The chain uses TRBV5-1 and TRBJ2-2; 8 bases agree with TRBD2. Germline CDR1 is SGHRS and CDR2 is YFSETQ. The J segment lost 1 base and the V segment lost 3 bases, leaving 8 bases of the junction unmatched. This CDR3 comprises 17 residues. The CDR3 reads CASSSQSGGMNTGELFF. The CDR3 nucleotides are TGCGCCAGCAGCTCACAGAGCGGGGGCATGAACACCGGGGAGCTGTTTTTT.

The chain has TRBV4-1 and TRBJ1-6; D is possibly TRBD1 (5 bases). Trimming left V 7 bases short and J 8 bases short, with 21 bases between. Germline V gene data show CDR1 as MGHRA and CDR2 as YSYEKL. CDR3 length: 16 amino acids. CDR3 protein: CASNLRGQFPDSPLHF. DNA for the CDR3: TGCGCCAGCAACTTACGGGGCCAATTTCCGGATTCACCCCTCCACTTT.

The V gene is TRBV6-2 or TRBV6-3, the J gene TRBJ1-1; a possible D gene is TRBD1 (6 bases). Germline V CDR1 and CDR2: MNHEY, SVGEGT. The CDR3 sequence is 17 residues long. Trimming removed 10 bases from V and 1 base from J, with 25 bases in between. Written as DNA, the CDR3 is TGTGCCACCGTTAAAACAGGGAAGGGGCGGCAGAACACTGAAGCTTTCTTT. Encoded protein: CATVKTGKGRQNTEAFF.

The rearrangement joins TRBV2 to TRBJ1-1; no reliable D call. V lost 7 bases and J lost 10, with 13 bases in between. This CDR3 is 11 amino acids long. Germline CDR1 SNHLY, CDR2 FYNNEI. The DNA for the CDR3 is TGTGCCAGCAAGCGGGGAAAGACAGCTTTCTTT. Residues: CASKRGKTAFF.

The table lists this clonotype with a few counts. The chain employs TRBV11-1 and TRBJ1-1; no definite D call. The CDR3 covers 18 residues. V was trimmed by 1 base and J by 4 bases, leaving 22 bases between them. Germline CDR1 reads SGHAT; CDR2 reads FQDESV (reference sequence). The CDR3 coding sequence is TGTGCCAGCAGCTTAGAACACGGGTTTGGAAGGCAGGCCACTGAAGCTTTCTTT. Protein sequence: CASSLEHGFGRQATEAFF. Variable domain in full (rest from reference TRBV11-1 and TRBJ1-1): EAEVAQSPRYKITEKSQAVAFWCDPISGHATLYWYRQILGQGPELLVQFQDESVVDDSQLPKDRFSAERLKGVDSTLKIQPAELGDSAMYLCASSLEHGFGRQATEAFFGQGTRLTVV.

This clonotype was seen a handful of times. The chain employs TRBV2 and TRBJ2-7; D is unclear. The CDR3 has 11 residues. Trimming pared 10 bases from V and 3 bases from J, leaving 10 bases between. Germline values: CDR1 SNHLY, CDR2 FYNNEI. CDR3 sequence reads: CATKVGYEQYF. Written as DNA, the CDR3 is TGTGCCACCAAAGTTGGCTACGAGCAGTACTTC. Based on the CDR3 plus reference TRBV2 and TRBJ2-7, the full variable domain is EPEVTQTPSHQVTQMGQEVILRCVPISNHLYFYWYRQILGQKVEFLVSFYNNEISEKSEIFDDQFSVERPDGSNFTLKIRSTKLEDSAMYFCATKVGYEQYFGPGTRLTVT.

V gene TRBV12-3 or TRBV12-4 combines with J gene TRBJ1-5, with 8 bases lining up with TRBD1. CDR3 length: 15 residues. V gave up 6 bases and J gave up 6 bases; unmatched junction bases: 10. CDR3 nucleotide sequence: TGTGCCAGCAGCCCCAACAGGGGGACTCGTCAGCCCCAGCATTTT. It is translated as CASSPNRGTRQPQHF.